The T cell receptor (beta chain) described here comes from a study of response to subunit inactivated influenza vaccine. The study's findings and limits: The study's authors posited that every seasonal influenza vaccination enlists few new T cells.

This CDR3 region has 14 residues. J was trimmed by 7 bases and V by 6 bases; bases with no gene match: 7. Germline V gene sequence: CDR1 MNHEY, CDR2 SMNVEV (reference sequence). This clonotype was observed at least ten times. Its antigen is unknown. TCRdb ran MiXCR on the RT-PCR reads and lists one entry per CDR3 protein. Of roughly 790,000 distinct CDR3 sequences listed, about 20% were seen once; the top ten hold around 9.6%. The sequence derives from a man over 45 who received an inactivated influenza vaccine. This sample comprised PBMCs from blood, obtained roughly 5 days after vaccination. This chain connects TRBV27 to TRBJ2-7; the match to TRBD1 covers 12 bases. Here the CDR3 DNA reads TGTGCCAGCAGCGCCGGGACAGGGGGCCGGGAGCAGTACTTC. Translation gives CASSAGTGGREQYF.